A selection of T cell receptor beta chains follows, all from one sample in a study of T cells in Graves' hyperthyroidism and ophthalmopathy. TCRdb independently ran MiXCR on the multiplex PCR reads; one entry per CDR3 protein. Of around 400,000 distinct CDR3 sequences in the sample, around 15% were seen once. The material sequenced was blood. These receptors were obtained from a woman aged 60-75 years with Graves' ophthalmopathy. The CDR3 runs from the conserved cysteine through the conserved F or W. The order of the fields is CDR3 DNA, CDR3 protein, D gene, V gene, J gene, clone size. A D gene is named only where the DNA matches it firmly. Where a row states a size, it is once, few, many or the class of an expanded clone; other rows omit it.

TGTGCCAGCAGCCAAGTTGTAGGTGAGCAGTTCTTC	CASSQVVGEQFF	NA	TRBV14	TRBJ2-1	many
TGCAGTGCTAGAGATCTGTTGGGGCCCGGGGAGCTGTTTTTT	CSARDLLGPGELFF	NA	TRBV20-1	TRBJ2-2	NA
TGTGCCATCAGTGACACAGGGACATCAAGCGAGCAGTACTTC	CAISDTGTSSEQYF	NA	TRBV10-3	TRBJ2-7	many
TGCGCCAGCAGCCAAGACCGGAATAGGGCGACTAATGAAAAACTGTTTTTT	CASSQDRNRATNEKLFF	NA	TRBV4-1	TRBJ1-4	few
TGTGCCAGCAGTGTCACTGGTGGATCCTACGAGCAGTACTTC	CASSVTGGSYEQYF	NA	TRBV28	TRBJ2-7	many
TGTGCCAGCAGCCAAGAGGCGGCTAGCGGGGGTAGGGGCACAGATACGCAGTATTTT	CASSQEAASGGRGTDTQYF	TRBD2	TRBV4-2	TRBJ2-3	few
TGTGCCAGCAGCCTGGCGGGAGCCAATGAGCAGTTCTTC	CASSLAGANEQFF	TRBD2	TRBV3-1	TRBJ2-1	many
TGTGCCAGCAGCTATAGGGGCGACGAAGCTTTCTTT	CASSYRGDEAFF	NA	TRBV13	TRBJ1-1	NA
TGTGCCAGCAGCTTATTGTCAATTGGGGACTCCTCCTACGAGCAGTACTTC	CASSLLSIGDSSYEQYF	NA	TRBV7-3	TRBJ2-7	NA
TGCAGTGCTAGAGATCCTCGGGGGGGGAGCAATCAGCCCCAGCATTTT	CSARDPRGGSNQPQHF	NA	TRBV20-1	TRBJ1-5	few
TGTGCCAGCAGCTTGGGAACGGGCAGCTCCTACAATGAGCAGTTCTTC	CASSLGTGSSYNEQFF	NA	TRBV5-6	TRBJ2-1	few